This TCR beta chain stems from a study of blood T cell repertoires in COVID-19. Across the study: Material from acute and convalescent COVID-19 was sourced from the United States, Italy and Spain. T cells, B-cell-depleted T cells, or PBMCs supplied cDNA or gDNA.

This CDR3 comprises 13 residues. Germline CDR1 reads SQVTM; CDR2 reads ANQGSEA. The V end lost 4 bases, the J end lost 5 bases, and 14 bases lay between the germline ends. Original processing notes: Reference gene primer amplification gave estimated nucleated cell counts. Sequencing was performed with immunoSEQ multiplex PCR; in TCRdb, only in-frame clones are kept and a portion is missing. V and J calls and clone size are given by that table; D and trimming were obtained from the DNA. Of about 53,000 clones listed, around nine tenths are singletons. The V and J genes are TRBV29-1 and TRBJ1-2, with D possibly matching TRBD1 (5 bases). The TCR originated in a man aged 50-59 years with acute or convalescent COVID-19. Specimen: peripheral blood. The CDR3 spells CSVVNPGGYGYTF. DNA for the CDR3: TGCAGCGTTGTAAACCCCGGGGGTTATGGCTACACCTTC.